Listed below are T cell receptor beta chains from one sample, sequenced in a study of identical twins. Using its own MiXCR run on the 5' RACE reads, TCRdb lists one record per CDR3 protein. The sample includes around 1.7 million distinct CDR3 sequences, 32% seen only once; the top ten take approximately 0.25%. The sequenced sample consisted of cord blood. The receptor set was obtained from a newborn girl in good health. Both conserved end residues are part of each CDR3. The order of the fields is V gene, J gene, D gene, clone size, CDR3 protein, CDR3 DNA. A D gene is named only where the DNA matches it firmly. Clone size appears in some rows only: once, few, many, or a class for an expanded clone.

>TRBV12-3/TRBV12-4|TRBJ2-7|NA|few
CASSPWGGAYEQYF
TGTGCCAGCAGCCCTTGGGGAGGAGCCTACGAGCAGTACTTC
>TRBV25-1|TRBJ1-2|NA|NA
CASHRVGYGYTF
TGTGCCAGCCACAGGGTCGGCTATGGCTACACCTTC
>TRBV27|TRBJ2-7|NA|few
CASSRGTKSYEQYF
TGTGCCAGCAGTCGAGGGACAAAATCCTACGAGCAGTACTTC
>TRBV20-1|TRBJ2-7|NA|few
CSARVVGDTDYEQYF
TGCAGTGCTAGAGTCGTAGGAGACACTGATTACGAGCAGTACTTC
>TRBV20-1|TRBJ2-3|NA|few
CSARDRGGAARRNTQYF
TGCAGTGCTAGAGATCGCGGTGGGGCCGCGCGGCGAAATACGCAGTATTTT
>TRBV7-2|TRBJ1-5|TRBD1|NA
CASSLAGGAGNQPQHF
TGTGCCAGCAGCTTAGCAGGGGGCGCGGGCAATCAGCCCCAGCATTTT
>TRBV6-2/TRBV6-3|TRBJ2-3|NA|NA
CASSYSGASYTQYF
TGTGCCAGCAGTTACTCCGGAGCTAGCTATACGCAGTATTTT
>TRBV29-1|TRBJ1-2|TRBD1|NA
CSVEYRGGFYGYTF
TGCAGCGTTGAGTACAGGGGAGGGTTCTATGGCTACACCTTC
>TRBV27|TRBJ2-3|NA|few
CASSLGRGNTQYF
TGTGCCAGCAGTTTGGGGAGGGGGAATACGCAGTATTTT
>TRBV12-3/TRBV12-4|TRBJ2-7|NA|few
CASSFGPSPRPNEQYF
TGTGCCAGCAGTTTTGGCCCTAGCCCGAGACCCAACGAGCAGTACTTC